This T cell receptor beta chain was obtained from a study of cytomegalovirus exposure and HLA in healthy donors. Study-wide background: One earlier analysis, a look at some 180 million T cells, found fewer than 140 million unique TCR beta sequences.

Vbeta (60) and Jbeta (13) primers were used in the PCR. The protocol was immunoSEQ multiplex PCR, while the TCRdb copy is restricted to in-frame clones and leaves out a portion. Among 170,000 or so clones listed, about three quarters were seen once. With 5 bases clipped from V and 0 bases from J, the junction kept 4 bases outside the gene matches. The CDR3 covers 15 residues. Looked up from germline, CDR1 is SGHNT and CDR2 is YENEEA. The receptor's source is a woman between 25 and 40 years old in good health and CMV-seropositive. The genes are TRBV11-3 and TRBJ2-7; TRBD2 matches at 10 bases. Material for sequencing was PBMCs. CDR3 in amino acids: CASSLAGESSYEQYF. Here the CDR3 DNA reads TGTGCCAGCAGCCTAGCGGGAGAGAGCTCCTACGAGCAGTACTTC.